Presented here are 32 T cell receptor beta chains from one specimen sequenced in a study of low-dose radiotherapy and immunotherapy resistance in tumors. Indicated time point: after trial treatment. Treatment of the sample: LDRT plus nivolumab, ipilimumab, low-dose cyclophosphamide and aspirin (RACIN trial). Primers used for first-strand cDNA, a TRAV- and TRBV-specific set, covered both alpha and beta chains. Amplification, which lasted 20 to 25 PCR cycles, used a constant-region primer and V-primer adapter to amplify TCRs. One entry per CDR3 protein, called by TCRdb with MiXCR from the reads. The repertoire holds roughly 100,000 distinct CDR3 sequences, with less than 25% as singletons. Sequenced material: PBMCs, taken after low-dose radiotherapy plus immunotherapy. The receptors stem from a male donor with prostate cancer.

The table lists this clonotype with many counts. The CDR3 loop reads CASSESRLASGYTQYF. CDR3 DNA: TGCGCCAGCAGTGAGTCGAGGCTAGCGTCGGGATATACGCAGTATTTT. The V and J genes are TRBV10-2 and TRBJ2-3; D is perhaps TRBD2 (6 bases). Trimming shortened V by 0 bases and J by 7 bases, and 17 bases separated the two germline ends. This CDR3 region has 16 residues. Germline V gives CDR1 WSHSY, CDR2 SAAADI.

This clonotype was detected many times. This chain links TRBV7-9 with TRBJ1-5; D call uncertain. The CDR3 has 14 amino acids. V lost 4 bases and J lost 11, with 18 bases in between. Per the germline V gene, CDR1 is SEHNR and CDR2 is FQNEAQ (reference sequence). As DNA, the CDR3 is TGTGCCAGCAGCTCCCCCCACAATCCCCGGACCCAGCATTTT. Residues: CASSSPHNPRTQHF.

This clonotype has a count of ten or more. This chain joins TRBV7-2 and TRBJ2-7; perhaps TRBD2 as D (7 bases). Trimming took 0 bases from V and 2 from J, leaving 11 bases between them. The CDR3 contains 15 residues. Germline V gene lookup returns CDR1 SGHTA and CDR2 FQGNSA. The CDR3 region is CASSLAGGQTYEQYF. The DNA of the CDR3 is TGTGCCAGCAGCTTAGCGGGGGGGCAGACCTACGAGCAGTACTTC.

This clonotype appeared a single time. V is TRBV29-1 and J is TRBJ1-1; D is unresolved. The V gene lost 4 bases and the J gene lost 6 bases, with 15 bases spanning the gap. CDR1 SQVTM and CDR2 ANQGSEA come from the germline V gene. This CDR3 spans 13 amino acids. CDR3 sequence: CSVAGVRGAEAFF. CDR3 DNA: TGCAGCGTTGCTGGGGTCAGAGGCGCTGAAGCTTTCTTT. The whole variable domain, remainder taken from reference TRBV29-1 and TRBJ1-1, is SAVISQKPSRDICQRGTSLTIQCQVDSQVTMMFWYRQQPGQSLTLIATANQGSEATYESGFVIDKFPISRPNLTFSTLTVSNMSPEDSSIYLCSVAGVRGAEAFFGQGTRLTVV.

This clonotype was seen repeatedly, ten times or more. The chain joins TRBV7-2 to TRBJ2-3; D is unclear. The CDR3 totals 13 residues. Looked up from germline, CDR1 is SGHTA and CDR2 is FQGNSA. V gave up 3 bases and J gave up 3 bases, with 7 bases separating them. The DNA for the CDR3 is TGTGCCAGCAGCTTTGATTGGACAGATACGCAGTATTTT. Protein product: CASSFDWTDTQYF.

This rearrangement joins TRBV6-8 to TRBJ1-2; the D gene is possibly TRBD1 (5 bases). The CDR3 spans 13 residues. V dropped 5 bases and J dropped 4 bases, with 11 bases sitting between them. The germline CDR1 and CDR2 sequences are MNHGY and SAAAGT. The CDR3 nucleotides are TGTGCCAGCAGTGAGGGACGGTTCTATGGCTACACCTTC. It encodes CASSEGRFYGYTF.

This clonotype was counted many times. As DNA, the CDR3 is TGCGCCAGCAGCTTGGCGGGGGCGAACTCTGGAAACACCATATATTTT. It codes for CASSLAGANSGNTIYF. J is TRBJ1-3 and V is TRBV5-1, with D possibly matching TRBD1 (6 bases). Germline V gene data show CDR1 as SGHRS and CDR2 as YFSETQ. The CDR3 is made up of 16 amino acids. Between the trimmed V and J ends, which lost 0 bases and 0 bases, there was a span of 10 bases.

In its sample, this clonotype was seen many times. The rearrangement joins TRBV25-1 to TRBJ2-5, with 10 bases aligning to TRBD1. Germline CDR1 and CDR2: MGHDK and SYGVNS. V dropped 3 bases and J dropped 2; count of bases not matched to a gene: 9. The CDR3 loop spans 17 amino acids. CDR3 protein: CASSDRRDRGLQETQYF. The CDR3 DNA reads TGTGCCAGCAGTGATAGAAGGGACAGGGGACTTCAAGAGACCCAGTACTTC.

This rearrangement joins TRBV20-1 to TRBJ2-1; 11 bases are shared with TRBD2. CDR3 length: 16 residues. Germline trimming cut 1 base from V and 2 bases from J; bases unmatched to any gene: 4. Germline loops: CDR1 DFQATT, CDR2 SNEGSKA (reference sequence). The DNA of the CDR3 is TGCAGTGCTAGAGGGGAGGGACTAGCGGCCTACAATGAGCAGTTCTTC. Translated: CSARGEGLAAYNEQFF.

The sample holds many counts of this clonotype. CDR3 protein: CASSQSETGPPDGNQPQHF. CDR3 DNA sequence: TGCGCCAGCAGTCAATCAGAGACAGGGCCCCCCGATGGCAATCAGCCCCAGCATTTT. The chain combines TRBV23-1 with TRBJ1-5, with 7 bases matching TRBD1. TRBV23-1 is an open reading frame, and its role is uncertain. Unmatched junction bases numbered 13, after V lost 0 bases and J lost 2 bases. This CDR3 has 19 amino acids.

This clonotype has ten or more counts. CDR3 sequence reads: CASSSTSGRFTDTQYF. The CDR3 nucleotides read TGCGCCAGCAGCTCAACTAGCGGGAGATTCACAGATACGCAGTATTTT. The rearrangement uses TRBV4-1 and TRBJ2-3; TRBD2 matches at 11 bases. CDR1 is MGHRA and CDR2 is YSYEKL in the germline V gene. CDR3 length: 16 residues. The junction had 6 bases not matched to a gene; V was cut back by 5 bases and J by 2 bases.

This clonotype came up many times. The chain combines TRBV6-2 or TRBV6-3 with TRBJ2-3, with D possibly matching TRBD1 (5 bases). With 7 bases removed from V and 3 bases from J, the gap between germline ends came to 11 bases. The length of the CDR3 is 13 residues. Germline lookup yields CDR1 MNHEY and CDR2 SVGEGT. As DNA, the CDR3 is TGTGCCAGCACCAAAGGGGCTACAGATACGCAGTATTTT. Translation: CASTKGATDTQYF.

This clonotype was recorded only once. The chain couples TRBV13 to TRBJ1-6; D unclear. The V and J ends lost 0 bases and 16 bases respectively, with 10 bases between them. This CDR3 contains 12 residues. Germline V gene data show CDR1 as PRHDT and CDR2 as FYEKMQ (reference sequence). The CDR3 protein is CASSLGAMPLHF. Written as DNA, the CDR3 is TGTGCCAGCAGCTTAGGGGCCATGCCGCTCCACTTT.

The chain is built from TRBV18 and TRBJ1-1; 8 positions agree with TRBD1. Trimming removed 4 bases from V and 3 bases from J; junction bases left unmatched: 4. Looked up from germline, CDR1 is KGHSH and CDR2 is LQKENI. The CDR3 runs 14 residues. The CDR3 loop reads CASSLDRAYTEAFF. DNA of the CDR3: TGTGCCAGCTCACTGGACAGGGCCTACACTGAAGCTTTCTTT.

This clonotype was seen repeatedly, ten times or more. The J gene is TRBJ2-3, the V gene TRBV5-5, with D possibly TRBD2 on 6 matching bases. Germline lookup yields CDR1 SGHKS and CDR2 YYEKEE (reference sequence). This CDR3 contains 15 residues. Trimming pared 4 bases from V and 3 bases from J, leaving 15 bases between. The CDR3 loop reads CASSPGGEGTDTQYF. The CDR3 DNA is TGTGCCAGCAGCCCCGGAGGGGAAGGGACAGATACGCAGTATTTT.

This clonotype has a count of ten or more. The rearrangement joins TRBV5-1 to TRBJ2-7; 11 bases agree with TRBD2. This CDR3 region has 17 residues. CDR1 and CDR2 (germline): SGHRS, YFSETQ. V shed 0 bases, J shed 1 base, and the junction held 6 bases outside the gene matches. CDR3 sequence (DNA): TGCGCCAGCAGCTTGGTCCCTAGCGGGGGGACATCCTACGAGCAGTACTTC. It yields the protein CASSLVPSGGTSYEQYF. Looking up the rest from reference TRBV5-1 and TRBJ2-7 gives the full variable domain: KAGVTQTPRYLIKTRGQQVTLSCSPISGHRSVSWYQQTPGQGLQFLFEYFSETQRNKGNFPGRFSGRQFSNSRSEMNVSTLELGDSALYLCASSLVPSGGTSYEQYFGPGTRLTVT.

Concerning this clonotype: A far larger clone is a single base away, which makes a read error likely. This chain uses TRBV5-3 with TRBJ1-5; a weak D match, TRBD1 (5 bases). TRBV5-3 is given ORF status, its function remaining uncertain. V lost 8 bases and J lost 4, with 19 bases in between. This CDR3 region has 15 residues. The CDR3 region is CASGLSGVWNQPQHF. The DNA of the CDR3 is TGTGCCAGCGGCTTATCGGGGGTTTGGAATCAGCCCCAGCATTTT.

The chain links TRBV5-1 to TRBJ1-2; 8 bases align to TRBD1. CDR3 size: 13 residues. Germline V lookup: CDR1 SGHRS, CDR2 YFSETQ. The V gene end was trimmed by 5 bases and the J gene end by 7 bases; junction bases not matched to a gene: 7. CDR3 in amino acids: CASRTGQGIGYTF. The CDR3 nucleotides are TGCGCCAGCAGGACAGGACAGGGAATTGGCTACACCTTC.

The chain recombines TRBV5-1 with TRBJ2-3; maybe TRBD2 (5 bases). Germline V gives CDR1 SGHRS, CDR2 YFSETQ. The length of the CDR3 is 15 residues. V lost 2 bases to trimming and J lost 4 bases, with 14 bases between them. This CDR3 is CASSLEDSTPDTQYF. The CDR3 nucleotides are TGCGCCAGCAGCTTAGAGGACTCGACCCCAGATACGCAGTATTTT.

Ten or more counts support this clonotype. The chain links TRBV29-1 to TRBJ2-5; a possible D gene is TRBD2 (5 bases). The CDR3 spans 14 residues. Trimming left V 3 bases short and J 0 bases short, with 11 bases between. In germline, CDR1 is SQVTM, CDR2 ANQGSEA. The CDR3 loop is CSVELRENQETQYF. The CDR3 DNA sequence: TGCAGCGTTGAGTTGAGGGAAAACCAAGAGACCCAGTACTTC.

This clonotype occurred many times. The chain is built from TRBV4-2 and TRBJ2-2; D remains unclear. The CDR3 has 13 residues. Germline lookup yields CDR1 LGHNA and CDR2 YNFKEQ. V was trimmed by 0 bases and J by 4 bases, leaving 3 bases between them. CDR3 DNA: TGTGCCAGCAGCCAAGAATTCACCGGGGAGCTGTTTTTT. Encoded protein: CASSQEFTGELFF.

Points on this clonotype: The junction does not match germline at one end; this may be a read error. The CDR3 bases are TGTGCCAGCAGCTTGACCGGGACTAGCGGGGGGGATTCCTACAATGAGCAGTTCTTC. It codes for CASSLTGTSGGDSYNEQFF. The V and J genes are TRBV5-3 and TRBJ2-1, with TRBD2 matching over 16 bases. TRBV5-3 is recorded as an ORF, its role being uncertain. The CDR3 totals 19 residues.

The table lists this clonotype with many counts. V gene TRBV11-2 combines with J gene TRBJ2-1; possibly TRBD2 for D (6 bases). V was cut by 0 bases and J by 12 bases, with 15 bases left in between. CDR1 is SGHAT and CDR2 is FQNNGV in the germline V gene. The CDR3 has 14 amino acids. The CDR3 protein is CASSLDVSGLWQFF. The CDR3 DNA is TGTGCCAGCAGCTTAGATGTTAGCGGTCTTTGGCAGTTCTTC.

Of note for this clonotype: A much larger clone lies one base from this, so it may be a read error. V gene TRBV12-3 or TRBV12-4 combines with J gene TRBJ2-7; 7 positions match TRBD1. This CDR3 contains 13 residues. V was clipped by 5 bases and J by 6 bases; unmatched bases: 7. The CDR3 DNA is TGTGCCAGCAGTCCTGACAGGGTCCGCGAGCAGTACGTC. Its translation: CASSPDRVREQYV.

This clonotype was recorded at least ten times. The CDR3 protein is CASSLAGQVSGNTIYF. As DNA, the CDR3 is TGTGCCAGCAGCTTAGCTGGACAGGTATCTGGAAACACCATATATTTT. The chain is built from TRBV7-6 and TRBJ1-3; 7 nucleotides agree with TRBD1. The CDR3 extends over 16 amino acids. The trim removed 0 bases at V and 1 base at J, leaving 3 bases unmatched. From germline, CDR1 is SGHVS and CDR2 FNYEAQ.

CDR3 sequence: CASSSDRPLPLEQYF. As DNA, the CDR3 is TGTGCCAGCAGTTCCGACAGGCCGCTTCCTCTCGAGCAGTACTTC. The J gene is TRBJ2-7, the V gene TRBV27, with D tentatively TRBD1 (6 bases). The CDR3 covers 15 residues. Germline V lookup: CDR1 MNHEY, CDR2 SMNVEV (reference sequence). Deletions cut 4 bases from V and 6 bases from J, with 19 bases between.

This clonotype has at least ten counts. J is TRBJ1-1 and V is TRBV29-1, with D maybe TRBD1 (5 bases). V lost 0 bases and J 8 bases, leaving 7 bases between the germline ends. This CDR3 has 11 residues. The germline gives CDR1 SQVTM, CDR2 ANQGSEA. The CDR3 here is CSVEDRQEAFF. The CDR3 region has the DNA TGCAGCGTTGAAGATCGACAGGAAGCTTTCTTT.

This clonotype was seen many times. V is TRBV3-1 and J is TRBJ2-1; D unclear. Germline V gene lookup returns CDR1 LGHDT and CDR2 YNNKEL (reference sequence). Trimming took off 4 bases at V and 8 bases at J, with 15 bases between the two ends. This CDR3 has 14 amino acids. CDR3 nucleotides: TGTGCCAGCAGCCGAGGCCCGGCTCCGGATGAGCAGTTCTTC. This codes for CASSRGPAPDEQFF.

At least ten counts were recorded for this clonotype. The chain is built from TRBV6-2 or TRBV6-3 and TRBJ2-5; D is unresolved. CDR1 and CDR2 from the germline V gene are MNHEY and SVGEGT. The CDR3 is 11 residues long. The V end was cut by 7 bases, the J end by 4 bases, with 7 bases between. The CDR3 is CASNIGETQYF. The CDR3 DNA follows: TGTGCCAGCAATATAGGAGAGACCCAGTACTTC.

This clonotype was observed at least ten times. As DNA, the CDR3 is TGTGCCAGCAGCCCAGGGGAGTCGAAGACCCAGTACTTC. This codes for CASSPGESKTQYF. The rearrangement joins TRBV7-2 to TRBJ2-5; weak D call: TRBD1 (6 bases). CDR1 and CDR2 from the germline V gene are SGHTA and FQGNSA. V was trimmed by 5 bases and J by 6 bases, leaving 13 bases between them. CDR3 size: 13 residues.

This sequence joins TRBV19 and TRBJ2-7; a possible D gene is TRBD1 (7 bases). Per germline, CDR1 LNHDA and CDR2 SQIVND (reference sequence). V gave up 3 bases and J gave up 2 bases, with 20 bases separating them. The CDR3 totals 17 residues. The CDR3 DNA sequence: TGTGCCAGTAGTATTGGCGCGTTTCAGGGGGGCACCTACGAGCAGTACTTC. Its translation is CASSIGAFQGGTYEQYF.

The rearrangement links TRBV28 to TRBJ1-2; tentative D call: TRBD1 (6 bases). The CDR3 sequence is 14 residues long. V shed 8 bases and J shed 2 bases, with 15 bases lying between them. In germline, CDR1 is MDHEN, CDR2 SYDVKM. Written as DNA, the CDR3 is TGTGCCAGCGCACTAACAGGGTCGAACTATGGCTACACCTTC. The encoded protein is CASALTGSNYGYTF.